The rows below give T cell receptor beta chains drawn from one sample of a study of T cells in Graves' hyperthyroidism and ophthalmopathy. TCRdb reanalysed the multiplex PCR reads using MiXCR and keeps one entry per CDR3 protein. Of 500,000 to 600,000 distinct CDR3 sequences listed, approximately 20% are singletons. Sequencing was done on a sample of blood. Receptors were obtained from a middle-aged man with Graves' ophthalmopathy. Both conserved end residues are trimmed from each CDR3. Clone size, where shown, is once, few, many, or a class for clones that have expanded.

- | TRBJ2-1 | TRBV20-1 | SASSEAGDEQF
- | TRBJ2-1 | TRBV9 | ASSVATSGRANEQF
few | TRBJ1-5 | TRBV9 | ASSAGDRVNQPQH
many | TRBJ2-7 | TRBV10-3 | ASGDISYEQY
- | TRBJ2-7 | TRBV3-1 | ASSPETGSYEQY
few | TRBJ2-5 | TRBV6-1 | ASDSRGRGETQY
- | TRBJ1-4 | TRBV5-1 | ASGSTGGEEKLF
- | TRBJ2-3 | TRBV19 | ASSSQGVGSTDTQY
- | TRBJ2-1 | TRBV7-2 | ASSLQAPYNEQF
many | TRBJ2-4 | TRBV11-2 | ASSLDKGGRIQY
few | TRBJ2-3 | TRBV28 | ASSGTSWGDTQY
many | TRBJ1-6 | TRBV2 | ASSVASSYNSPLH
- | TRBJ1-1 | TRBV12-3/TRBV12-4 | ASSLGRGRNTEAF
many | TRBJ2-5 | TRBV2 | ASRISWAQETQY
- | TRBJ2-3 | TRBV6-5 | ASSYSLGIVDTQY
- | TRBJ2-5 | TRBV5-1 | ASSLGPRDSTQETQY
- | TRBJ2-1 | TRBV5-1 | ASSLGRGGAANEQF
- | TRBJ2-7 | TRBV28 | ASSLNRQNYEQY
many | TRBJ2-1 | TRBV2 | ASSYGTSGSTRF
- | TRBJ2-1 | TRBV19 | ASSAPVGGTYNEQF
- | TRBJ2-2 | TRBV5-8 | ASSQGRLTDTGELF
few | TRBJ1-5 | TRBV20-1 | SAGGKGNQPQH
- | TRBJ2-7 | TRBV7-3 | ASSPRVGETGEQY
many | TRBJ2-7 | TRBV5-1 | ASSLRGLSSYEQY
many | TRBJ1-4 | TRBV6-2/TRBV6-3 | ASSRGQGGKLF
few | TRBJ2-5 | TRBV12-3/TRBV12-4 | ASRLAGGETQY
few | TRBJ1-1 | TRBV6-1 | ASSFPSSGGNTEAF
- | TRBJ2-5 | TRBV24-1 | ATSDPGTAQETQY
few | TRBJ2-3 | TRBV29-1 | SVFGGETDTQY
many | TRBJ2-1 | TRBV12-3/TRBV12-4 | ASSRTSGRAEQF
many | TRBJ1-6 | TRBV7-3 | ASSLTGRGGMPKSPLH
few | TRBJ2-7 | TRBV6-1 | ASTLSGTGDIEQY
- | TRBJ2-7 | TRBV27 | ASSSRLAGAHSYEQY
few | TRBJ2-3 | TRBV20-1 | SARYPSRGQY
few | TRBJ2-7 | TRBV7-2 | ASSFRGFSYEQY
- | TRBJ1-4 | TRBV28 | ASSWGLGGEKLF
- | TRBJ2-7 | TRBV7-3 | ASSSSGGDTYEQY
many | TRBJ2-3 | TRBV2 | ASSQTQGTGDTQY
few | TRBJ1-2 | TRBV28 | ATQDRRNYGYT
- | TRBJ1-2 | TRBV5-1 | ASSKDGNYGYT
few | TRBJ2-5 | TRBV5-8 | ASSLGGSPWETQY
- | TRBJ1-5 | TRBV6-5 | ASSYARGPNQPQH
many | TRBJ2-1 | TRBV7-7 | ASSLAQGTYNEQF
many | TRBJ2-1 | TRBV28 | ASSPQVVVDEQF
- | TRBJ2-5 | TRBV15 | ATSASKVGGETQY
- | TRBJ1-5 | TRBV19 | ASSTRAGDVSNQPQH
- | TRBJ2-7 | TRBV6-1 | ASSAGVGNYEQY
- | TRBJ2-1 | TRBV20-1 | SAHPVASGYNEQF
few | TRBJ2-3 | TRBV20-1 | SARDKLRESTDTQY
- | TRBJ2-7 | TRBV12-3/TRBV12-4 | ASSFATREQY
- | TRBJ1-5 | TRBV12-3/TRBV12-4 | ASSVNRGGNQPQH
once | TRBJ1-2 | TRBV6-2/TRBV6-3 | ASRGRENFRGYT
few | TRBJ2-1 | TRBV7-6 | ASSLEVSSYNEQF
many | TRBJ2-7 | TRBV20-1 | SALTRGSSGAYEQY